Presented here are 27 T cell receptor beta chains from one specimen sequenced in a study of T-cell reconstitution after alpha-beta-depleted transplantation in children. TCRbeta library preparation incorporated unique molecular identifiers. A single record per CDR3 protein comes from TCRdb applying MiXCR to the PCR reads. The sample holds fewer than 1 million distinct CDR3 sequences, roughly 15% seen once. The specimen comprised PBMCs, mostly from graft donor cells, sampled 360 days after TCRalphabeta/CD19-depleted stem cell transplant. These receptors were taken from a male patient younger than 18 who had a stem cell transplant for acute lymphoblastic leukemia, so the T cells may come from the graft donor.

The rearrangement uses TRBV11-2 and TRBJ2-4; tentatively, D is TRBD1 (7 bases). Between the trimmed V and J ends, which lost 7 bases and 9 bases, there was a span of 16 bases. CDR3 length equals 13 residues. Germline CDR1 and CDR2: SGHAT and FQNNGV. The CDR3 loop is CASTQQGTRIQYF. CDR3 nucleotide sequence: TGTGCCAGCACCCAACAGGGGACTCGCATTCAGTACTTC.

This clonotype was seen at least ten times. The chain has TRBV5-1 and TRBJ2-7; D might be TRBD1 or TRBD2, each matching 5 bases. Looked up from germline, CDR1 is SGHRS and CDR2 is YFSETQ. The germline V and J ends were trimmed by 4 bases and 0 bases, with 11 bases remaining between them. The CDR3 has 14 residues. CDR3 residues: CASSPGPSSYEQYF. The CDR3 DNA reads TGCGCCAGCAGCCCGGGACCAAGCTCCTACGAGCAGTACTTC.

This clonotype was observed a handful of times. J is TRBJ2-1 and V is TRBV7-3, with a tentative D call TRBD2 (6 bases). This CDR3 has 16 residues. Germline-derived CDR1 and CDR2 are SGHTA and FQGTGA. The V end lost 1 base, the J end lost 4 bases, and 14 bases lay between the germline ends. CDR3 sequence: CASSLSGEVFYNEQFF. CDR3 nucleotide sequence: TGTGCCAGCAGCTTAAGCGGGGAGGTCTTTTACAATGAGCAGTTCTTC. Drawing the rest from reference TRBV7-3 and TRBJ2-1, the complete variable domain is GAGVSQTPSNKVTEKGKYVELRCDPISGHTALYWYRQSLGQGPEFLIYFQGTGAADDSGLPNDRFFAVRPEGSVSTLKIQRTERGDSAVYLCASSLSGEVFYNEQFFGPGTRLTVL.

This clonotype has at least ten counts. The V and J genes are TRBV7-8 and TRBJ2-5; 10 nucleotides match TRBD1. Germline trimming cut 4 bases from V and 2 bases from J; bases unmatched to any gene: 1. The germline gives CDR1 SGHVS, CDR2 FQNEAQ. CDR3 size: 14 residues. The CDR3 loop is CASSWGQGQETQYF. The DNA of the CDR3 is TGTGCCAGCAGCTGGGGACAGGGGCAAGAGACCCAGTACTTC.

This clonotype occurred a few times. This rearrangement joins TRBV12-3 or TRBV12-4 to TRBJ2-7, with unresolved D. The CDR3 runs 17 residues. V dropped 5 bases and J dropped 0 bases, with 20 bases sitting between them. The CDR3 reads CASSPPQGPPSSYEQYF. The CDR3 nucleotides are TGTGCCAGCAGTCCCCCTCAAGGTCCACCATCCTCCTACGAGCAGTACTTC.

J is TRBJ2-1 and V is TRBV19; 10 bases line up with TRBD2. With 11 bases clipped from V and 9 bases from J, the junction kept 4 bases outside the gene matches. The CDR3 has 11 residues. The V gene's germline CDR1 is LNHDA and CDR2 SQIVND (reference sequence). The CDR3 DNA sequence: TGTGCCGGGGCTAGCGGGGGTGAGCAGTTCTTC. It translates to CAGASGGEQFF.

This clonotype was counted a few times. The chain has TRBV25-1 and TRBJ1-2, with 7 bases matching TRBD1. The CDR3 extends over 17 amino acids. The germline V gene has CDR1 MGHDK and CDR2 SYGVNS. J was trimmed by 1 base and V by 3 bases; bases with no gene match: 11. The DNA of the CDR3 is TGTGCCAGCAGTGAGGGTACCGGGAGGGGGCATAACTATGGCTACACCTTC. Residues: CASSEGTGRGHNYGYTF.

This chain joins TRBV6-5 and TRBJ2-5, with D perhaps TRBD2 (6 bases). V was pared by 4 bases and J by 1 base, with 19 bases between. Germline V gives CDR1 MNHEY, CDR2 SVGAGI. The CDR3 sequence is 17 residues long. Written as DNA, the CDR3 is TGTGCCAGCAGTTGCTCCTGGGTAGCAGCGGGCCAAGAGACCCAGTACTTC. Translation: CASSCSWVAAGQETQYF.

This clonotype was seen a handful of times. The CDR3 DNA reads TGTGCCACCAGCAGGTGGGACTACCGACAAGAGACCCAGTACTTC. Translation gives CATSRWDYRQETQYF. The chain links TRBV15 to TRBJ2-5; 7 nucleotides agree with TRBD2. The ends lost 3 bases at V and 2 bases at J; junction bases unmatched: 6. CDR3 size: 15 residues. Germline V gene lookup returns CDR1 LNHNV and CDR2 YYDKDF (reference sequence). The full variable domain, rest sourced from reference TRBV15 and TRBJ2-5, is DAMVIQNPRYQVTQFGKPVTLSCSQTLNHNVMYWYQQKSSQAPKLLFHYYDKDFNNEADTPDNFQSRRPNTSFCFLDIRSPGLGDTAMYLCATSRWDYRQETQYFGPGTRLLVL.

V and J are TRBV6-5 and TRBJ2-3; a weak D match, TRBD1 (6 bases). Trimming took off 0 bases at V and 4 bases at J, with 17 bases between the two ends. CDR3 size: 17 residues. CDR1 is MNHEY and CDR2 is SVGAGI in the germline V gene. For the CDR3, the DNA is TGTGCCAGCAGTTACTCGGGCAGGGGAAGGCTGGCAGATACGCAGTATTTT. The encoded protein is CASSYSGRGRLADTQYF.

The genes are TRBV29-1 and TRBJ2-2, with D unclear. Per germline, CDR1 SQVTM and CDR2 ANQGSEA. The V and J ends lost 4 bases and 6 bases respectively, with 3 bases between them. This CDR3 has 10 residues. The CDR3 DNA follows: TGCAGCGTTGGATCCGGGGAGCTGTTTTTT. Its protein product is CSVGSGELFF.

There are a few counts of this clonotype. The rearrangement links TRBV12-3 or TRBV12-4 to TRBJ2-7; 14 bases map to TRBD2. There are 16 residues in the CDR3. J lost 5 bases, V lost 3 bases, and 6 bases had no gene match. CDR3: CASSFILGLAGDEQYF. The CDR3 DNA reads TGTGCCAGCAGTTTTATCCTGGGACTAGCGGGAGACGAGCAGTACTTC.

The rearrangement uses TRBV7-3 and TRBJ2-7; D is perhaps TRBD2 (7 bases). V was cut by 2 bases and J by 6 bases, with 14 bases left in between. This CDR3 contains 14 residues. Germline V gene lookup returns CDR1 SGHTA and CDR2 FQGTGA. CDR3 sequence: CASSLGGGASEQYF. Here the CDR3 DNA reads TGTGCCAGCAGCTTAGGGGGGGGCGCGTCCGAGCAGTACTTC. Full variable domain (missing parts from reference TRBV7-3 and TRBJ2-7): GAGVSQTPSNKVTEKGKYVELRCDPISGHTALYWYRQSLGQGPEFLIYFQGTGAADDSGLPNDRFFAVRPEGSVSTLKIQRTERGDSAVYLCASSLGGGASEQYFGPGTRLTVT.

Only a few counts were recorded for this clonotype. The chain recombines TRBV7-9 with TRBJ2-5; TRBD1 might be the D (6 bases). The V gene lost 1 base and the J gene lost 6 bases, with 12 bases spanning the gap. This CDR3 contains 14 residues. Germline V gene data show CDR1 as SEHNR and CDR2 as FQNEAQ (reference sequence). In nucleotides, the CDR3 is TGTGCCAGCAGCTTAGTGGGGGCGACGAAGACCCAGTACTTC. Translation: CASSLVGATKTQYF.

The rearrangement joins TRBV5-1 to TRBJ2-3; possibly TRBD2 for D (5 bases). Per germline, CDR1 SGHRS and CDR2 YFSETQ. V dropped 0 bases and J dropped 2 bases, with 10 bases sitting between them. The CDR3 runs 15 residues. CDR3 sequence: CASSLGGPLTDTQYF. The CDR3 coding sequence is TGCGCCAGCAGCTTGGGAGGGCCCCTCACAGATACGCAGTATTTT.

In this sample, this clonotype turned up a few times. The CDR3 DNA reads as TGTGCCAGCAGTTTTGATTCTAGAGCTGCTGGGGCCAACGTCCTGACTTTC. This codes for CASSFDSRAAGANVLTF. The gene calls are TRBV6-2 or TRBV6-3 and TRBJ2-6, with D uncertain. CDR1 and CDR2 from the germline V gene are MNHEY and SVGEGT. The CDR3 is 17 residues long. V dropped 4 bases and J dropped 2 bases, with 15 bases sitting between them.

The chain carries TRBV12-3 or TRBV12-4 and TRBJ1-3, with 7 bases identical to TRBD1. The CDR3 contains 14 residues. V lost 3 bases to trimming and J lost 4 bases; unmatched junction nucleotides: 3. The CDR3 sequence is CASSFQGGGNTIYF. As DNA, the CDR3 is TGTGCCAGCAGTTTCCAGGGGGGCGGAAACACCATATATTTT.

This chain connects TRBV7-2 to TRBJ2-7, with D maybe TRBD2 (6 bases). The V end was cut by 1 base, the J end by 2 bases, with 12 bases between. Germline CDR1 is SGHTA and CDR2 is FQGNSA. CDR3 size: 15 residues. The DNA of the CDR3 is TGTGCCAGCAGCTTAGTGGTCGGGAGCGCCTACGAGCAGTACTTC. Protein product: CASSLVVGSAYEQYF.

The chain carries TRBV4-2 and TRBJ2-5, with no clear D. The CDR3 runs 15 residues. Germline lookup yields CDR1 LGHNA and CDR2 YNFKEQ. V was trimmed by 1 base and J by 5 bases, leaving 14 bases between them. The CDR3 nucleotides are TGTGCCAGCAGCCAAGTGTTTGGTTCTAGGGAGACCCAGTACTTC. Residues: CASSQVFGSRETQYF.

This clonotype was detected many times. The chain is built from TRBV4-2 and TRBJ2-1; TRBD2 matches at 7 bases. CDR3 size: 15 residues. Germline trimming cut 3 bases from V and 4 bases from J; bases unmatched to any gene: 6. Germline CDR1 is LGHNA and CDR2 is YNFKEQ. CDR3 in DNA: TGTGCCAGCAGCCACGGACTAGATCCTTACAATGAGCAGTTCTTC. It yields the protein CASSHGLDPYNEQFF.

The chain couples TRBV29-1 to TRBJ2-7; D perhaps matches TRBD2 (6 bases). V lost 1 base, J lost 4 bases, and 11 bases lay in between. Per the germline V gene, CDR1 is SQVTM and CDR2 is ANQGSEA. The CDR3 contains 13 residues. Written as DNA, the CDR3 is TGCAGCGTTGAAGGTAGCGGCTCTTACGAGCAGTACTTC. Amino acid sequence: CSVEGSGSYEQYF.

The chain joins TRBV7-6 to TRBJ1-6, with TRBD1 matching over 7 bases. After removal of 1 base from V and 11 bases from J, the junction contained 8 bases not matched to a gene. CDR1 SGHVS and CDR2 FNYEAQ come from the germline V gene. This CDR3 contains 15 residues. CDR3 sequence reads: CASSLVGTARAPLHF. For the CDR3, the DNA is TGTGCCAGCAGCTTAGTGGGGACAGCCAGAGCACCCCTCCACTTT.

The chain joins TRBV6-1 to TRBJ2-1; TRBD2 aligns across 11 bases. V shed 6 bases, J shed 10 bases, and the junction held 14 bases outside the gene matches. This CDR3 spans 16 amino acids. The germline gives CDR1 MNHNS, CDR2 SASEGT. The CDR3 protein is CASSPKFSGRAREQFF. In nucleotides, the CDR3 is TGTGCCAGCAGCCCAAAATTTAGCGGGAGGGCTAGGGAGCAGTTCTTC.

A few counts support this clonotype. The chain uses TRBV5-5 and TRBJ2-1; 8 nucleotides match TRBD1. The V and J ends lost 4 bases and 7 bases, in that order; junction bases with no gene match: 10. The CDR3 extends over 15 amino acids. CDR1 is SGHKS and CDR2 is YYEKEE in the germline V gene (reference sequence). For the CDR3, the DNA is TGTGCCAGCAGCCTGGGGACAGGCCTTTGGAATGAGCAGTTCTTC. Translated, it gives CASSLGTGLWNEQFF.

The chain joins TRBV20-1 to TRBJ2-5; 14 bases fit TRBD2. The length of the CDR3 is 16 residues. Germline V gene data show CDR1 as DFQATT and CDR2 as SNEGSKA (reference sequence). Germline trimming cut 3 bases from V and 4 bases from J; bases unmatched to any gene: 7. CDR3 DNA: TGCAGTGCTAGGGGCAGACTAGCGGGAGGGTCAGAGACCCAGTACTTC. This translates into CSARGRLAGGSETQYF.

This clonotype was counted many times. The V and J genes are TRBV12-3 or TRBV12-4 and TRBJ2-1; TRBD1 is a possible D gene (5 bases). Deletions cut 3 bases from V and 9 bases from J, with 12 bases between. This CDR3 is built from 13 residues. CDR3 DNA sequence: TGTGCCAGCAGTTTCTTAGAAGGGGCTGAGCAGTTCTTC. It translates to CASSFLEGAEQFF.

The gene calls are TRBV4-2 and TRBJ2-1; 16 nucleotides match TRBD2. The CDR3 is 16 residues long. CDR1 and CDR2 from the germline V gene are LGHNA and YNFKEQ. V dropped 4 bases and J dropped 15; count of bases not matched to a gene: 12. CDR3 in DNA: TGTGCCAGCAGCCGGGCCGGGACTAGCGGGAGGGTGGTCGTGTTCTTC. It translates to CASSRAGTSGRVVVFF.